The 16 T cell receptor beta chains below come from one sample, sequenced in a study of T cell changes during pregnancy in multiple sclerosis. Only in-frame clones appear in the TCRdb table, and some are missing; sequencing was by immunoSEQ multiplex PCR. The data contain 60,000 to 70,000 clones, over 80% of them singletons. The sequencing here drew on peripheral blood, taken in the second trimester of pregnancy. These receptors all stem from a female donor in good health, enrolled as a control in a pregnancy study.

The CDR3: CASSLSGAWADTQYF. DNA of the CDR3: TGTGCCAGCAGCTTGTCTGGGGCTTGGGCAGATACGCAGTATTTT. This sequence joins TRBV5-6 and TRBJ2-3; maybe TRBD1 (5 bases). V gave up 1 base and J gave up 4 bases, with 13 bases separating them. Germline V gene data show CDR1 as SGHDT and CDR2 as YYEEEE. The CDR3 is made up of 15 amino acids. The whole variable domain, remainder taken from reference TRBV5-6 and TRBJ2-3, is DAGVTQSPTHLIKTRGQQVTLRCSPKSGHDTVSWYQQALGQGPQFIFQYYEEEERQRGNFPDRFSGHQFPNYSSELNVNALLLGDSALYLCASSLSGAWADTQYFGPGTRLTVL.

The gene calls are TRBV18 and TRBJ1-1; 8 positions match TRBD1. Per the germline V gene, CDR1 is KGHSH and CDR2 is LQKENI. V shed 5 bases, J shed 6 bases, and the junction held 2 bases outside the gene matches. CDR3 size: 12 residues. CDR3 protein: CASSSQGAEAFF. The CDR3 bases are TGTGCCAGCTCATCACAGGGGGCTGAAGCTTTCTTT.

The rearrangement links TRBV11-2 to TRBJ1-6; TRBD1 matches at 7 bases. Germline values: CDR1 SGHAT, CDR2 FQNNGV. V lost 3 bases, J lost 7 bases, and 6 bases stayed unmatched. The CDR3 has 15 residues. CDR3 protein: CASSLRGLENSPLHF. The DNA of the CDR3 is TGTGCCAGCAGCTTGAGGGGGCTGGAGAATTCACCCCTCCACTTT.

V and J are TRBV19 and TRBJ2-3, with a possible D match to TRBD2 (6 bases). This CDR3 region has 14 residues. V shed 7 bases and J shed 0 bases, with 11 bases lying between them. Germline lookup yields CDR1 LNHDA and CDR2 SQIVND (reference sequence). The CDR3 here is CASTGGMSTDTQYF. The CDR3 nucleotides read TGTGCCAGTACGGGCGGGATGAGCACAGATACGCAGTATTTT.

CDR3 in amino acids: CASSRGQISGANVLTF. The CDR3 DNA is TGTGCCAGCAGTCGAGGACAGATCTCTGGGGCCAACGTCCTGACTTTC. The rearrangement joins TRBV7-3 to TRBJ2-6; weak D call: TRBD1 (6 bases). The CDR3 consists of 16 residues. Germline V gene sequence: CDR1 SGHTA, CDR2 FQGTGA. Trimming cost V 6 bases and J 0 bases, with 12 bases left between them.

The chain employs TRBV30 and TRBJ1-6; TRBD1 matches 7 bases. CDR1 and CDR2 from the germline V gene are GTSNPN and SVGIG (reference sequence). V was clipped by 5 bases and J by 8 bases; unmatched bases: 6. The CDR3 totals 13 residues. The CDR3 loop reads CAWGDSGDSPLHF. CDR3 nucleotides: TGTGCCTGGGGGGACAGTGGGGATTCACCCCTCCACTTT.

This clone was observed once. The chain joins TRBV5-1 to TRBJ2-1; 9 nucleotides line up with TRBD2. Germline lookup yields CDR1 SGHRS and CDR2 YFSETQ. With 0 bases clipped from V and 4 bases from J, the junction kept 5 bases outside the gene matches. This CDR3 is 16 amino acids long. The CDR3 here is CASSLGGSGSYNEQFF. Here the CDR3 DNA reads TGCGCCAGCAGCTTGGGTGGTAGCGGGAGTTACAATGAGCAGTTCTTC.

By share of the sample, this clone is medium-sized. The rearrangement uses TRBV6-5 and TRBJ2-1; 8 positions match TRBD1. Germline V gives CDR1 MNHEY, CDR2 SVGAGI. CDR3 size: 15 residues. J lost 9 bases, V lost 5 bases, and 12 bases had no gene match. CDR3 sequence reads: CASSPAPDRVPEQFF. Written as DNA, the CDR3 is TGTGCCAGCAGTCCCGCCCCGGACAGGGTGCCTGAGCAGTTCTTC.

The rearrangement joins TRBV19 to TRBJ2-3, with 7 bases matching TRBD2. Trimming took 3 bases from V and 2 from J; bases not matched to a gene: 11. In germline, CDR1 is LNHDA, CDR2 SQIVND (reference sequence). This CDR3 spans 17 amino acids. This CDR3 reads CASSISGGSGYTDTQYF. In DNA, the CDR3 is TGTGCCAGTAGTATCTCGGGGGGTAGCGGCTACACAGATACGCAGTATTTT.

The genes are TRBV10-2 and TRBJ1-4, with a possible D match to TRBD1 (6 bases). The CDR3 has 14 amino acids. The V gene's germline CDR1 is WSHSY and CDR2 SAAADI. Trimming took off 8 bases at V and 7 bases at J, with 17 bases between the two ends. In nucleotides, the CDR3 is TGCGCCAGCGAGAAAACAGGGAATCGTGAAAAACTGTTTTTT. It specifies CASEKTGNREKLFF.

This clone was seen once. The CDR3 DNA sequence: TGCGCCAGCACCCAAGACGGACAGGGGGTAGGAGGCTACACCTTC. Protein: CASTQDGQGVGGYTF. The V gene is TRBV5-1, the J gene TRBJ1-2, with 10 bases lining up with TRBD1. This CDR3 spans 15 amino acids. Germline trimming cut 6 bases from V and 8 bases from J; bases unmatched to any gene: 13. Germline assignment: CDR1 SGHRS and CDR2 YFSETQ. Full variable domain (rest looked up from reference TRBV5-1 and TRBJ1-2): KAGVTQTPRYLIKTRGQQVTLSCSPISGHRSVSWYQQTPGQGLQFLFEYFSETQRNKGNFPGRFSGRQFSNSRSEMNVSTLELGDSALYLCASTQDGQGVGGYTFGSGTRLTVV.

V gene TRBV7-2 combines with J gene TRBJ2-7, with 9 bases aligning to TRBD2. The CDR3 runs to 14 residues. Trimming cost V 3 bases and J 0 bases; bases outside gene matches: 0. Germline-derived CDR1 and CDR2 are SGHTA and FQGNSA. The CDR3 bases are TGTGCCAGCAGCTTTAGCGGGAGCTCCTACGAGCAGTACTTC. This sequence encodes CASSFSGSSYEQYF.

This chain uses TRBV7-2 with TRBJ1-3, with D perhaps matching TRBD1 (5 bases). Looked up from germline, CDR1 is SGHTA and CDR2 is FQGNSA. This CDR3 has 18 residues. V shed 1 base and J shed 4 bases, with 20 bases lying between them. In DNA form, the CDR3 reads TGTGCCAGCAGCTTAGTGGGGGGTATGGGGGGGGACGGAAACACCATATATTTT. As protein: CASSLVGGMGGDGNTIYF.

V is TRBV28 and J is TRBJ1-1, with D perhaps TRBD1 (5 bases). The CDR3 is 15 amino acids. The V and J ends lost 0 bases and 0 bases respectively, with 8 bases between them. Germline V lookup: CDR1 MDHEN, CDR2 SYDVKM. For the CDR3, the DNA is TGTGCCAGCAGTTTATGGGCGGACATGAACACTGAAGCTTTCTTT. Its translation: CASSLWADMNTEAFF.

The CDR3 DNA follows: TGTGCCAGCAGCTTCCCAACGACAGGGATCAGCTACGAGCAGTACTTC. Amino acid sequence: CASSFPTTGISYEQYF. This sequence joins TRBV7-9 and TRBJ2-7, with 7 bases lining up with TRBD1. The CDR3 covers 16 residues. Per the germline V gene, CDR1 is SEHNR and CDR2 is FQNEAQ (reference sequence). Unmatched junction bases numbered 11, after V lost 3 bases and J lost 3 bases.

This clone showed up just once. This chain uses TRBV15 with TRBJ2-5; D may be TRBD1 (6 bases). V lost 2 bases to trimming and J lost 2 bases, with 12 bases between them. The CDR3 length is 15 residues. Germline V gene lookup returns CDR1 LNHNV and CDR2 YYDKDF (reference sequence). The CDR3 DNA sequence: TGTGCCACCAGCAGAACCAGGGGTTATCAAGAGACCCAGTACTTC. Its protein product is CATSRTRGYQETQYF.